Given below is one TCR beta chain in context. This CDR3 contains 15 residues. Germline V gene lookup returns CDR1 SGHRS and CDR2 YFSETQ. Trimming pared 0 bases from V and 9 bases from J, leaving 16 bases between. Per the original methods: By means of reference gene primer amplification, nucleated cell counts were estimated. Clones were sequenced by immunoSEQ multiplex PCR, and TCRdb holds only the in-frame ones, with some missing. V, J and clone size are taken as reported in that table, and D and trimming were inferred from the DNA itself. The sample contains about 160,000 clones, around 90% of which appear only once. This sample stems from a study of blood T cell repertoires in COVID-19. Study as a whole: Donors in the United States, Italy and Spain gave samples during acute or convalescent COVID-19. T cells, B-cell-depleted T cells, or PBMCs provided the cDNA or gDNA that served as material.

The rearrangement joins TRBV5-1 to TRBJ2-1, with D perhaps TRBD2 (7 bases). Specimen: peripheral blood. This TCR was recovered from a man aged 60-69 years with acute or convalescent COVID-19. The CDR3 DNA sequence: TGCGCCAGCAGCTTGGCCCGAAGGGAGGGGGGTGAGCAGTTCTTC. It translates to CASSLARREGGEQFF. Full variable domain (outside the CDR3, taken from reference TRBV5-1 and TRBJ2-1): KAGVTQTPRYLIKTRGQQVTLSCSPISGHRSVSWYQQTPGQGLQFLFEYFSETQRNKGNFPGRFSGRQFSNSRSEMNVSTLELGDSALYLCASSLARREGGEQFFGPGTRLTVL.